This entry concerns a single T cell receptor (beta chain). These data belong to a study of technical replicates of blood from four donors. TCRdb's table, derived via immunoSEQ multiplex PCR, lists solely in-frame clones and lacks some. The table lists roughly 51,000 clones, over 85% of them singletons. Germline loops: CDR1 KGHSH, CDR2 LQKENI. CDR3 size: 18 residues. V shed 3 bases, J shed 0 bases, and the junction held 9 bases outside the gene matches. This sequence was found in a human donor in good health. Some clones in this sample may be carry-over from other donors' samples. The source material was PBMCs. The chain couples TRBV18 to TRBJ1-3; 9 nucleotides match TRBD1. The CDR3 spells CASSPGTGFRGSGNTIYF. The CDR3 nucleotides are TGTGCCAGCTCACCGGGGACAGGGTTTAGAGGCTCTGGAAACACCATATATTTT.